The 17 T cell receptor beta chains presented below share a single source sample, sequenced in a study of beta chain features in type 1 diabetes. Points from the study as a whole: Type 1 diabetes patients showed a moderate but significant shortening of TCRB CDR3s in all four CD4+ subsets.

These receptors' targets are unknown. The isolated RNA, all of it, was reverse transcribed, so expressed TCRB transcripts were what got sequenced. Repertoires were generated with immunoSEQ multiplex PCR, while TCRdb's copy carries only in-frame clones and drops some. The sample consists of some 270,000 clones, about a tenth of them appearing once. The sequenced sample was naive CD4+ T cells from blood. Receptor source: a man in his thirties or forties with type 1 diabetes.

V and J are TRBV30 and TRBJ1-2, with D unclear. Per the germline V gene, CDR1 is GTSNPN and CDR2 is SVGIG (reference sequence). Trimming removed 1 base at V and 6 bases at J, with 3 bases between. The CDR3 is made up of 10 amino acids. CDR3 nucleotide sequence: TGTGCCTGGAGTGCGGATGGCTACACCTTC. This translates into CAWSADGYTF.

This chain uses TRBV9 with TRBJ1-1; the D is unclear. CDR1 is SGDLS, CDR2 YYNGEE, per germline. The CDR3 runs 14 residues. Trimming pared 0 bases from V and 5 bases from J, leaving 11 bases between. The CDR3: CASSVGGRSTEAFF. Here the CDR3 DNA reads TGTGCCAGCAGCGTAGGTGGCAGGTCAACTGAAGCTTTCTTT. The whole variable domain, remainder taken from reference TRBV9 and TRBJ1-1, is DSGVTQTPKHLITATGQRVTLRCSPRSGDLSVYWYQQSLDQGLQFLIQYYNGEERAKGNILERFSAQQFPDLHSELNLSSLELGDSALYFCASSVGGRSTEAFFGQGTRLTVV.

The chain joins TRBV4-2 to TRBJ2-7; D possibly corresponds to TRBD1 (5 bases). V was trimmed by 4 bases and J by 3 bases, leaving 16 bases between them. CDR3 length: 15 amino acids. The V gene's germline CDR1 is LGHNA and CDR2 YNFKEQ. CDR3 sequence: CASSLDQGSGYEQYF. DNA of the CDR3: TGTGCCAGCAGCCTGGACCAGGGTAGTGGCTACGAGCAGTACTTC.

The chain joins TRBV12-2 to TRBJ2-7; TRBD2 reflects the table's D call only, with no check against the DNA. TRBV12-2 is designated a pseudogene. The CDR3 consists of 15 residues. Written as DNA, the CDR3 is TGTGCAAGTCGCCCAAAGCGGCCAAGCTCCTACGAGCAGTACTTC. It translates to CASRPKRPSSYEQYF.

This clone was recorded a few times. This chain uses TRBV2 with TRBJ1-1; no definite D call. Germline CDR1 is SNHLY and CDR2 is FYNNEI. This CDR3 has 13 residues. V was trimmed by 4 bases and J by 2 bases, leaving 8 bases between them. CDR3 sequence reads: CASSAEGNTEAFF. The CDR3, as DNA: TGTGCCAGCAGTGCCGAGGGAAACACTGAAGCTTTCTTT.

V and J are TRBV27 and TRBJ1-1; D is perhaps TRBD1 (5 bases). V was pared by 2 bases and J by 0 bases, with 7 bases between. CDR3 length: 14 amino acids. Germline-derived CDR1 and CDR2 are MNHEY and SMNVEV (reference sequence). CDR3 protein: CASSLGGVNTEAFF. Written as DNA, the CDR3 is TGTGCCAGCAGTTTAGGAGGGGTGAACACTGAAGCTTTCTTT.

This rearrangement joins TRBV6-5 to TRBJ2-7; 8 bases are a match to TRBD2. This CDR3 has 16 residues. V shed 0 bases, J shed 1 base, and the junction held 5 bases outside the gene matches. Germline V lookup: CDR1 MNHEY, CDR2 SVGAGI. The CDR3 is CASSYSVGGASYEQYF. The CDR3 DNA reads TGTGCCAGCAGTTACTCGGTCGGGGGGGCTTCCTACGAGCAGTACTTC.

This chain connects TRBV4-1 to TRBJ1-2, with 8 bases aligning to TRBD1. V shed 5 bases and J 8 bases; nucleotides not matched to a gene: 13. Germline V gives CDR1 MGHRA, CDR2 YSYEKL. The CDR3 sequence is 15 residues long. The CDR3 bases are TGCGCCAGCAGCAACCCGCCTCAGGGGGCAGGGGGCTACACCTTC. Residues: CASSNPPQGAGGYTF.

This clone appeared a few times. This chain joins TRBV7-2 and TRBJ2-5; weak D call: TRBD2 (6 bases). CDR3 length equals 13 residues. Deletions cut 7 bases from V and 4 bases from J, with 13 bases between. The germline gives CDR1 SGHTA, CDR2 FQGNSA. The DNA of the CDR3 is TGTGCCAGCACCCCCGGGGGAAGAGAGACCCAGTACTTC. This translates into CASTPGGRETQYF.

This clone was counted between two and nine times. The chain employs TRBV7-2 and TRBJ1-1, with 7 bases fitting TRBD1. The germline gives CDR1 SGHTA, CDR2 FQGNSA. The CDR3 runs to 13 residues. V gave up 5 bases and J gave up 8 bases; unmatched junction bases: 8. The CDR3 coding sequence is TGTGCCAGCAGCCCACAGGGGAGAGGCGAAGCTTTCTTT. Residues: CASSPQGRGEAFF. Looking up the rest from reference TRBV7-2 and TRBJ1-1 gives the full variable domain: GAGVSQSPSNKVTEKGKDVELRCDPISGHTALYWYRQSLGQGLEFLIYFQGNSAPDKSGLPSDRFSAERTGGSVSTLTIQRTQQEDSAVYLCASSPQGRGEAFFGQGTRLTVV.

J is TRBJ2-7 and V is TRBV2; unclear D gene. Germline V gene lookup returns CDR1 SNHLY and CDR2 FYNNEI. V lost 8 bases and J 3 bases, leaving 26 bases between the germline ends. The CDR3 contains 17 residues. The CDR3, as DNA: TGTGCCAGCTTGGGTTACCTGACCCAGGATGATGACTACGAGCAGTACTTC. Amino acid sequence: CASLGYLTQDDDYEQYF.

V and J are TRBV5-1 and TRBJ2-3; D may be TRBD2 (7 bases). Germline CDR1 and CDR2: SGHRS and YFSETQ. The CDR3 contains 14 residues. Deletions cut 1 base from V and 5 bases from J, with 11 bases between. CDR3 sequence (DNA): TGCGCCAGCAGCTTGCGAGGGGGGGAAGATACGCAGTATTTT. It codes for CASSLRGGEDTQYF.

The gene calls are TRBV4-2 and TRBJ2-7; the D is unclear. Trimming shortened V by 4 bases and J by 2 bases, and 18 bases separated the two germline ends. Germline CDR1 is LGHNA and CDR2 is YNFKEQ. CDR3 size: 16 residues. The CDR3: CASSPDLVKQAYEQYF. The CDR3 coding sequence is TGTGCCAGCAGCCCCGATCTGGTTAAGCAAGCCTACGAGCAGTACTTC.

This clone was seen a handful of times. V is TRBV27 and J is TRBJ2-3; TRBD1 aligns across 10 bases. The CDR3 is 14 residues long. Germline CDR1 MNHEY, CDR2 SMNVEV (reference sequence). The V segment lost 9 bases and the J segment 2 bases; nucleotides outside the gene matches: 5. CDR3 region: CASVGQGITDTQYF. The CDR3 region has the DNA TGTGCCAGTGTGGGACAGGGGATCACAGATACGCAGTATTTT.

The rearrangement links TRBV19 to TRBJ2-7, with 10 bases that match TRBD1. V dropped 6 bases and J dropped 3; count of bases not matched to a gene: 11. In germline, CDR1 is LNHDA, CDR2 SQIVND (reference sequence). The length of the CDR3 is 16 residues. The CDR3 loop is CASSRTGQGGSYEQYF. CDR3 DNA: TGTGCCAGTAGCCGAACAGGACAGGGGGGAAGCTACGAGCAGTACTTC.

This chain uses TRBV5-1 with TRBJ2-3; 13 bases align to TRBD2. This CDR3 has 16 residues. J was trimmed by 2 bases and V by 4 bases; bases with no gene match: 4. Germline V lookup: CDR1 SGHRS, CDR2 YFSETQ. The CDR3 loop reads CASSTGLAGHTDTQYF. CDR3 nucleotides: TGCGCCAGCAGCACGGGACTAGCGGGGCACACAGATACGCAGTATTTT.

The chain links TRBV9 to TRBJ2-3; 11 bases map to TRBD2. Trimming at V came to 4 bases and at J to 5 bases, leaving 6 bases not matched to a gene. CDR3 size: 15 residues. Germline CDR1 is SGDLS and CDR2 is YYNGEE. The CDR3 nucleotides read TGTGCCAGCAGCTCTAGCGGGGGGCAGAGAGATACGCAGTATTTT. Its translation is CASSSSGGQRDTQYF. The variable domain in full, completed from reference TRBV9 and TRBJ2-3, reads DSGVTQTPKHLITATGQRVTLRCSPRSGDLSVYWYQQSLDQGLQFLIQYYNGEERAKGNILERFSAQQFPDLHSELNLSSLELGDSALYFCASSSSGGQRDTQYFGPGTRLTVL.